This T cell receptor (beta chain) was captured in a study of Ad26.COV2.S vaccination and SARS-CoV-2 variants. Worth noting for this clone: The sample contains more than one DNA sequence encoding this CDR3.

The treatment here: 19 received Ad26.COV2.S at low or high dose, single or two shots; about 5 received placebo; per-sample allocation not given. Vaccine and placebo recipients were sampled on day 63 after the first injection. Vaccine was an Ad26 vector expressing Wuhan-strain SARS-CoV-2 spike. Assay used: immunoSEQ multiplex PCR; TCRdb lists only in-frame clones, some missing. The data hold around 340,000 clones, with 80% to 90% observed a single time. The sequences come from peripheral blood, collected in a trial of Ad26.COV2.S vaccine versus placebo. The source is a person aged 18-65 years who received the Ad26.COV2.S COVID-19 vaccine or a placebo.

CDR3 residues: CASSLSGGNTEAFF. CDR3 DNA sequence: TGTGCCAGCAGCTTGAGCGGGGGGAACACTGAAGCTTTCTTT. The chain couples TRBV11-2 to TRBJ1-1; D is perhaps TRBD1 (5 bases). The ends were cut back, 3 bases at V and 1 base at J, with 9 bases in the middle. The CDR3 covers 14 residues. Germline V CDR1 and CDR2: SGHAT, FQNNGV.